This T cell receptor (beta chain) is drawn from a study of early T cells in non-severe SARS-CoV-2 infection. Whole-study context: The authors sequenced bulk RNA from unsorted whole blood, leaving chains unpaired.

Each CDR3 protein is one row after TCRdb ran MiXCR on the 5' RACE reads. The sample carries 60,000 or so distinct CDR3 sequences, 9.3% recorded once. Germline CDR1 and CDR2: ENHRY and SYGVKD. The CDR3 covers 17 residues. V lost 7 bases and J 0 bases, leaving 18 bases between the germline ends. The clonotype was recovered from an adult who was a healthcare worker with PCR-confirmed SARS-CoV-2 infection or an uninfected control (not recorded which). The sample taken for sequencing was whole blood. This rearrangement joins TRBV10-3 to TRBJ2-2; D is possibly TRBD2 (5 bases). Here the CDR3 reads CAIMGEGAEANTGELFF. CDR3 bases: TGTGCCATCATGGGCGAGGGCGCTGAAGCGAACACCGGGGAGCTGTTTTTT.